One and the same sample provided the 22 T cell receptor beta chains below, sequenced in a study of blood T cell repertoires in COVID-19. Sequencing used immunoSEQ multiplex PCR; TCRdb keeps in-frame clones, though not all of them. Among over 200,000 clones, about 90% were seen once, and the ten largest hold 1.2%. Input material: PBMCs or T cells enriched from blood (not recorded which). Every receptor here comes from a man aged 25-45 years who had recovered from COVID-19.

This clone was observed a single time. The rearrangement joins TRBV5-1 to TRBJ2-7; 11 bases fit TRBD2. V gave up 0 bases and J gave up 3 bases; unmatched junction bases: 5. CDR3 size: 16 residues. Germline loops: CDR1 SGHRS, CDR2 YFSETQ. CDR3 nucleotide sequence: TGCGCCAGCAGCTTGGCCCCTAGCGGGGGGTACTACGAGCAGTACTTC. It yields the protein CASSLAPSGGYYEQYF.

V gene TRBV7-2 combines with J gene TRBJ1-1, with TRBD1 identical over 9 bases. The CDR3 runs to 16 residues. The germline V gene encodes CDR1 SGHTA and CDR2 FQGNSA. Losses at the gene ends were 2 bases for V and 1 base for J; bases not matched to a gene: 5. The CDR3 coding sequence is TGTGCCAGCAGCTTAAGGACAGGGGCCCCGAACACTGAAGCTTTCTTT. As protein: CASSLRTGAPNTEAFF.

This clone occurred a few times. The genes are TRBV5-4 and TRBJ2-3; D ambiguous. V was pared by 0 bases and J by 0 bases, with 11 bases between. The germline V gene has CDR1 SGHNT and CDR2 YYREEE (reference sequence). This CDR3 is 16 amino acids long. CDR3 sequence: CASSLEVLGSTDTQYF. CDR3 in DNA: TGTGCCAGCAGCTTGGAGGTTCTAGGAAGCACAGATACGCAGTATTTT.

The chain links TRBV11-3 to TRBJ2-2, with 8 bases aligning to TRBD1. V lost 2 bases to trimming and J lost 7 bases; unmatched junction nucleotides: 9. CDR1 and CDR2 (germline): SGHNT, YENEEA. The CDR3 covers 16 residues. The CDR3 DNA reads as TGTGCCAGCAGCTTACAAAAGGCAGGGGGCGGCGGGGAGCTGTTTTTT. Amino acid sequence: CASSLQKAGGGGELFF.

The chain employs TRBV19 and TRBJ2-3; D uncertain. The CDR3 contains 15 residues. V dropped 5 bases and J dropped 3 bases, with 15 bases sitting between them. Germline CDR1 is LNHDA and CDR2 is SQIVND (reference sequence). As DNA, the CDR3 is TGTGCCAGTAGTCCCGGATGGGCACCTACAGATACGCAGTATTTT. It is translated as CASSPGWAPTDTQYF. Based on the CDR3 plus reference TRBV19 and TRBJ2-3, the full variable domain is DGGITQSPKYLFRKEGQNVTLSCEQNLNHDAMYWYRQDPGQGLRLIYYSQIVNDFQKGDIAEGYSVSREKKESFPLTVTSAQKNPTAFYLCASSPGWAPTDTQYFGPGTRLTVL.

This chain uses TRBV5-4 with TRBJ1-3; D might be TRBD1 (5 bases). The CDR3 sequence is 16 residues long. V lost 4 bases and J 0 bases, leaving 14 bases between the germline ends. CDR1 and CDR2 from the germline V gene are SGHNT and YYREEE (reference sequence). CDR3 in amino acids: CASSPGGRNSGNTIYF. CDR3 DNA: TGTGCCAGCAGCCCCGGGGGACGAAACTCTGGAAACACCATATATTTT.

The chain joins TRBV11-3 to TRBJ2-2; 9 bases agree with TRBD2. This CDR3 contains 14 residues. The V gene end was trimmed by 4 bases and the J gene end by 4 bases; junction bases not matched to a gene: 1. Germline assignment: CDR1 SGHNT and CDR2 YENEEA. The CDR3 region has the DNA TGTGCCAGCAGCTCAGCGGGAGGCACCGGGGAGCTGTTTTTT. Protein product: CASSSAGGTGELFF.

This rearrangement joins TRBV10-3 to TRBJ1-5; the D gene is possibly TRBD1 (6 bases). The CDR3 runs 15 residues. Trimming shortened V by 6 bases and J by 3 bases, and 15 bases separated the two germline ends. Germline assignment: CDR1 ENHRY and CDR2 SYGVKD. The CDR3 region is CAISQQGRDNQPQHF. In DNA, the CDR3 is TGTGCCATCAGCCAACAGGGTCGGGACAATCAGCCCCAGCATTTT.

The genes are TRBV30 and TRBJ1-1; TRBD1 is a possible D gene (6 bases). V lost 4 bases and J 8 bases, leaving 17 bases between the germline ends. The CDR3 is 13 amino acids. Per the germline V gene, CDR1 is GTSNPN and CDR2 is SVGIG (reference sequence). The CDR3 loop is CAWTKPGGAEAFF. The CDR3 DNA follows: TGTGCCTGGACCAAACCCGGGGGGGCCGAAGCTTTCTTT.

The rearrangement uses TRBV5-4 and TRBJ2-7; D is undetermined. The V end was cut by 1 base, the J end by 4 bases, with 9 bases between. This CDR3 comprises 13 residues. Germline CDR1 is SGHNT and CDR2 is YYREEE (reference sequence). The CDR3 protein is CASSLQASYEQYF. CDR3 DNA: TGTGCCAGCAGCTTGCAAGCTAGTTACGAGCAGTACTTC.

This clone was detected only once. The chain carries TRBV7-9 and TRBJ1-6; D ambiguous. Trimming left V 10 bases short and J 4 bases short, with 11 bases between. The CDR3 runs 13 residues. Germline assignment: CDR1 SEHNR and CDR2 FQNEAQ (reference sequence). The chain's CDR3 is CATSETYNSPLHF. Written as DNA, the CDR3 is TGTGCCACGTCTGAGACTTATAATTCACCCCTCCACTTT.

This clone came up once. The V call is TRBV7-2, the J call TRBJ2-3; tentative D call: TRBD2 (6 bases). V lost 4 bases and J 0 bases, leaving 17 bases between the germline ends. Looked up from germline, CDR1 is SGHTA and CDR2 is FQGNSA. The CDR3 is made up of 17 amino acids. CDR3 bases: TGTGCCAGCAGCTCACTGTTGTACAGCGGGAGCACAGATACGCAGTATTTT. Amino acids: CASSSLLYSGSTDTQYF.

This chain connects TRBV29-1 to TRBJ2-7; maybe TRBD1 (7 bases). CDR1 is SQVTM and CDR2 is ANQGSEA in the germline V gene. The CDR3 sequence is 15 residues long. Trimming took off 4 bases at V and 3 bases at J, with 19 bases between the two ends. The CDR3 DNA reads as TGCAGCGTTGGACGAGGCAGGGGGGTCGGCTACGAGCAGTACTTC. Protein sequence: CSVGRGRGVGYEQYF.

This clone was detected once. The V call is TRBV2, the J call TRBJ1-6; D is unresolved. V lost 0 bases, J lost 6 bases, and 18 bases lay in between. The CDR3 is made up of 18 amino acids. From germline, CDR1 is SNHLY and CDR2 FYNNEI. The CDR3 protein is CASSEAYPAQFLNSPLHF. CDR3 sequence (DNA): TGTGCCAGCAGTGAAGCCTACCCCGCACAGTTCCTTAATTCACCCCTCCACTTT.

The DNA for the CDR3 is TGTGCCAGCAGCCCCCTATGGGTCACGGGGGGGGGATACAATGAGCAGTTCTTC. This encodes CASSPLWVTGGGYNEQFF. This sequence joins TRBV11-2 and TRBJ2-1, with 8 nucleotides matching TRBD2. Losses at the gene ends were 5 bases for V and 4 bases for J; bases not matched to a gene: 16. The CDR3 covers 18 residues. Germline V CDR1 and CDR2: SGHAT, FQNNGV.

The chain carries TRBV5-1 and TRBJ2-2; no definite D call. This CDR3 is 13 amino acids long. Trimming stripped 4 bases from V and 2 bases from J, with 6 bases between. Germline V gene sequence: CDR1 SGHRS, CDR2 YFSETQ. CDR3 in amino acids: CASSTDNTGELFF. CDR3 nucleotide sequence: TGCGCCAGCAGCACAGACAACACCGGGGAGCTGTTTTTT. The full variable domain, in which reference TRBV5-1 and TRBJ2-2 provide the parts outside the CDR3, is KAGVTQTPRYLIKTRGQQVTLSCSPISGHRSVSWYQQTPGQGLQFLFEYFSETQRNKGNFPGRFSGRQFSNSRSEMNVSTLELGDSALYLCASSTDNTGELFFGEGSRLTVL.

The CDR3 protein is CASSLVGQRWGKGTEAFF. The DNA for the CDR3 is TGTGCCAGCAGCTTAGTGGGACAGCGATGGGGGAAGGGGACTGAAGCTTTCTTT. J is TRBJ1-1 and V is TRBV7-2, with TRBD1 matching over 7 bases. The V gene end was trimmed by 1 base and the J gene end by 5 bases; junction bases not matched to a gene: 16. Germline-derived CDR1 and CDR2 are SGHTA and FQGNSA. The CDR3 has 18 amino acids.

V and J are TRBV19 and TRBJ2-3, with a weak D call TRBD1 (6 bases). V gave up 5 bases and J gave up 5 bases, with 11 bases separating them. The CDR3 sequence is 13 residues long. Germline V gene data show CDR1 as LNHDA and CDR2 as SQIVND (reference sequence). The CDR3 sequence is CASSAGDVDTQYF. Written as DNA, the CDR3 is TGTGCCAGTAGTGCAGGGGATGTAGATACGCAGTATTTT. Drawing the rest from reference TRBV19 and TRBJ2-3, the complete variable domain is DGGITQSPKYLFRKEGQNVTLSCEQNLNHDAMYWYRQDPGQGLRLIYYSQIVNDFQKGDIAEGYSVSREKKESFPLTVTSAQKNPTAFYLCASSAGDVDTQYFGPGTRLTVL.

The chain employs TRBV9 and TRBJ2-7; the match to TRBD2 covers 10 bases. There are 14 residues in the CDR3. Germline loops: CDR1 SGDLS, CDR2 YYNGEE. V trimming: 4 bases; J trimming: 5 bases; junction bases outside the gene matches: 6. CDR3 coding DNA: TGTGCCAGCAGCTCAGATGGGACTAGCGACGAGCAGTACTTC. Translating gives CASSSDGTSDEQYF.

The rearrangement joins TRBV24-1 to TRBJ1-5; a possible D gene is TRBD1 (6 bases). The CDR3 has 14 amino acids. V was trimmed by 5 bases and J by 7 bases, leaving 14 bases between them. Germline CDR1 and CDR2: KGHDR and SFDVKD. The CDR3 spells CATSAPGAGQPQHF. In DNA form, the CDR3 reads TGTGCCACCAGTGCCCCAGGGGCCGGGCAGCCCCAGCATTTT.

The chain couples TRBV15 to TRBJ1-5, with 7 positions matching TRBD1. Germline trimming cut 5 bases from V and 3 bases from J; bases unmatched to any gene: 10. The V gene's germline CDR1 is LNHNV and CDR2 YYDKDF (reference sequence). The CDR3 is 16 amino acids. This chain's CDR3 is CATSEARGQPNQPQHF. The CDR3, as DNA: TGTGCCACCAGCGAGGCCAGGGGACAGCCCAATCAGCCCCAGCATTTT.

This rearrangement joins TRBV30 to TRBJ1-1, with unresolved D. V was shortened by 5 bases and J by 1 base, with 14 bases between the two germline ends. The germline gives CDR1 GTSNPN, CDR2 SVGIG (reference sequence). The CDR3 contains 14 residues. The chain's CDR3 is CAWGLEKRNTEAFF. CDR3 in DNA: TGTGCCTGGGGTCTCGAGAAGAGGAACACTGAAGCTTTCTTT.